The TCR beta chain under discussion was sequenced for a study of T cell responses to AZD1222 COVID-19 vaccine. Using immunoSEQ multiplex PCR, the repertoire was profiled, and TCRdb retains in-frame clones only, with some absent. The repertoire consists of 150,000 or so clones, with approximately 89% occurring once and the leading ten covering about 4.2%. Germline V gene data show CDR1 as SGHTA and CDR2 as FQGTGA. The CDR3 extends over 13 amino acids. Trimming took off 4 bases at V and 6 bases at J, with 12 bases between the two ends. The clonotype comes from an adult in good health. This chain joins TRBV7-3 and TRBJ1-1, with a possible D match to TRBD1 (5 bases). The sample in question was peripheral blood, obtained on day 0 of AZD1222 vaccination. CDR3 in amino acids: CASSSNQGAEAFF. The CDR3 DNA reads as TGTGCCAGCAGCTCAAACCAGGGAGCTGAAGCTTTCTTT.